This T cell receptor beta chain was recorded in a study of blood T cells in healthy people across ages. Background on the study: Template switching captured about one barcoded beta molecule per two T cells.

The CDR3 loop spans 14 amino acids. Trimming took off 0 bases at V and 4 bases at J, with 10 bases between the two ends. Germline V lookup: CDR1 SGDLS, CDR2 YYNGEE. PBMCs, at least 7 million per sample, were isolated. In its sample, this clonotype was seen a few times. A second about 6 to 12 cycle PCR used barcoded and J-beta primers. All cDNA molecules were each tagged by a template-switch adaptor with 12 random nucleotides. TCRdb re-called the 5' RACE reads through MiXCR, storing one row per CDR3 protein. The data contain roughly 1,800,000 distinct CDR3 sequences, around 48% of them seen just once; the ten biggest clones take up roughly 2%.

The sequence derives from a woman in her forties in good health. The sequencing input was blood. The V and J genes are TRBV9 and TRBJ2-5; a weak D match, TRBD2 (5 bases). The CDR3 loop reads CASSVEMAGETQYF. The CDR3 nucleotides are TGTGCCAGCAGCGTAGAAATGGCGGGAGAGACCCAGTACTTC.